These 20 T cell receptor beta chains came from one sample sequenced in a study of shared T cell receptors in the human thymus. TCRdb's copy holds only in-frame clones and misses some; the assay was immunoSEQ multiplex PCR. This table has roughly 710,000 clones, 70% to 90% appearing once. The same specimen was also included in a second study, on human thymus T cells.

Sequencing input: thymocytes. Source of these receptors: a girl under three years old with a congenital heart defect.

The V call is TRBV2, the J call TRBJ1-1; weak D call: TRBD1 (5 bases). Trimming cost V 0 bases and J 5 bases, with 13 bases left between them. The CDR3 runs 15 residues. The germline CDR1 and CDR2 sequences are SNHLY and FYNNEI. CDR3 protein: CASSEASGGWTEAFF. DNA for the CDR3: TGTGCCAGCAGTGAAGCCTCGGGGGGGTGGACTGAAGCTTTCTTT.

This rearrangement joins TRBV4-3 to TRBJ2-2, with a possible D match to TRBD2 (6 bases). The CDR3 sequence is 19 residues long. Germline V gene sequence: CDR1 LGHNA, CDR2 YSLEER. Trimming removed 0 bases at V and 2 bases at J, with 19 bases between. DNA of the CDR3: TGCGCCAGCAGCCAAGAGCCGGGAAATCGGACTAATAACACCGGGGAGCTGTTTTTT. Translated, it gives CASSQEPGNRTNNTGELFF.

This chain joins TRBV28 and TRBJ2-7; D remains ambiguous. The CDR3 is 18 amino acids. V was clipped by 3 bases and J by 3 bases, with 24 bases between them. Germline-derived CDR1 and CDR2 are MDHEN and SYDVKM. CDR3 bases: TGTGCCAGCAGTTTTCGAGGCCAAAGTACACCCCCGAACTACGAGCAGTACTTC. Translated, it gives CASSFRGQSTPPNYEQYF.

This clone has a handful of counts. V usage is TRBV11-2 and J usage is TRBJ2-5; D perhaps matches TRBD2 (5 bases). V lost 0 bases and J lost 5, with 22 bases in between. CDR1 is SGHAT and CDR2 is FQNNGV in the germline V gene. This CDR3 has 18 residues. The CDR3 DNA reads TGTGCCAGCAGCTTAGATCGCATAGCTAGGAGGACCGCGGAGACCCAGTACTTC. Protein sequence: CASSLDRIARRTAETQYF.

This clone was seen once. V gene TRBV4-3 combines with J gene TRBJ1-2, with D perhaps TRBD1 (5 bases). Germline-derived CDR1 and CDR2 are LGHNA and YSLEER. The V end was cut by 1 base, the J end by 4 bases, with 13 bases between. The CDR3 contains 15 residues. CDR3 sequence: CASSQAPGGGYGYTF. In DNA form, the CDR3 reads TGCGCCAGCAGCCAAGCCCCCGGGGGTGGCTATGGCTACACCTTC.

J is TRBJ2-7 and V is TRBV27; 9 bases fit TRBD2. V lost 2 bases to trimming and J lost 5 bases; unmatched junction nucleotides: 16. Germline V gene sequence: CDR1 MNHEY, CDR2 SMNVEV (reference sequence). The CDR3 runs to 18 residues. CDR3 sequence (DNA): TGTGCCAGCAGTTTAATCTATGAGGCGGGAGGGAAAGTCGACGAGCAGTACTTC. Translation: CASSLIYEAGGKVDEQYF.

J is TRBJ2-1 and V is TRBV7-9; TRBD2 aligns across 8 bases. Germline V CDR1 and CDR2: SEHNR, FQNEAQ (reference sequence). There are 17 residues in the CDR3. Trimming removed 1 base from V and 2 bases from J; junction bases left unmatched: 7. The CDR3 DNA sequence: TGTGCCAGCAGCTTAGGGGCGGGGGGTTCCACCTACAATGAGCAGTTCTTC. Translating it yields CASSLGAGGSTYNEQFF.

The table lists this clone with a count of one. This rearrangement joins TRBV15 to TRBJ1-4, with TRBD1 matching 7 bases. The J segment lost 8 bases and the V segment lost 3 bases, leaving 9 bases of the junction unmatched. This CDR3 has 15 amino acids. Germline CDR1 reads LNHNV; CDR2 reads YYDKDF (reference sequence). CDR3 region: CATSSEGGRGEKLFF. DNA for the CDR3: TGTGCCACCAGCAGCGAAGGGGGCAGAGGAGAAAAACTGTTTTTT.

The rearrangement joins TRBV7-2 to TRBJ1-5; tentative D call: TRBD1 (5 bases). The CDR3 runs to 16 residues. In germline, CDR1 is SGHTA, CDR2 FQGNSA. Trimming removed 5 bases from V and 3 bases from J, with 17 bases in between. CDR3 DNA sequence: TGTGCCAGCAGCCCAACCCCTGACAGCACCAATCAGCCCCAGCATTTT. As protein: CASSPTPDSTNQPQHF.

CDR3 loop: CASSVEQGACNEQFF. CDR3 coding DNA: TGTGCCAGCAGCGTAGAACAGGGGGCTTGCAATGAGCAGTTCTTC. The rearrangement uses TRBV9 and TRBJ2-1, with 9 bases matching TRBD1. The V gene end was trimmed by 0 bases and the J gene end by 6 bases; junction bases not matched to a gene: 4. Germline CDR1 and CDR2: SGDLS and YYNGEE. The CDR3 spans 15 residues. The full variable domain, in which reference TRBV9 and TRBJ2-1 provide the parts outside the CDR3, is DSGVTQTPKHLITATGQRVTLRCSPRSGDLSVYWYQQSLDQGLQFLIQYYNGEERAKGNILERFSAQQFPDLHSELNLSSLELGDSALYFCASSVEQGACNEQFFGPGTRLTVL.

V is TRBV7-9 and J is TRBJ1-1; TRBD1 aligns across 9 bases. The V gene end was trimmed by 5 bases and the J gene end by 5 bases; junction bases not matched to a gene: 3. The germline gives CDR1 SEHNR, CDR2 FQNEAQ (reference sequence). The CDR3 is 13 amino acids. The CDR3 sequence is CASSPGQGTEAFF. In nucleotides, the CDR3 is TGTGCCAGCAGCCCTGGACAGGGGACTGAAGCTTTCTTT.

The chain employs TRBV15 and TRBJ1-4; no definite D call. CDR1 LNHNV and CDR2 YYDKDF come from the germline V gene (reference sequence). CDR3 length: 16 residues. Trimming pared 1 base from V and 10 bases from J, leaving 19 bases between. The CDR3 nucleotides are TGTGCCACCAGCAGAGCGAAAGAGGATGCCTTCGGAAAACTGTTTTTT. Translation: CATSRAKEDAFGKLFF. The full variable domain, in which reference TRBV15 and TRBJ1-4 provide the parts outside the CDR3, is DAMVIQNPRYQVTQFGKPVTLSCSQTLNHNVMYWYQQKSSQAPKLLFHYYDKDFNNEADTPDNFQSRRPNTSFCFLDIRSPGLGDTAMYLCATSRAKEDAFGKLFFGSGTQLSVL.

This rearrangement joins TRBV30 to TRBJ2-7; 8 nucleotides line up with TRBD2. The CDR3 consists of 16 residues. The V gene end was trimmed by 0 bases and the J gene end by 4 bases; junction bases not matched to a gene: 11. From germline, CDR1 is GTSNPN and CDR2 SVGIG (reference sequence). The CDR3 DNA is TGTGCCTGGAGTGTGCTGCCTTGGACTAGCTCGTACGAGCAGTACTTC. Amino acids: CAWSVLPWTSSYEQYF.

The chain has TRBV9 and TRBJ1-2; 8 bases match TRBD1. CDR1 is SGDLS and CDR2 is YYNGEE in the germline V gene. The CDR3 sequence is 18 residues long. Trimming removed 0 bases from V and 4 bases from J; junction bases left unmatched: 14. The CDR3 here is CASSVGRGDRTPLYGYTF. For the CDR3, the DNA is TGTGCCAGCAGCGTAGGCCGGGGGGACAGGACCCCTCTCTATGGCTACACCTTC.

The V gene is TRBV2, the J gene TRBJ1-2; D might be TRBD1 (6 bases). CDR1 SNHLY and CDR2 FYNNEI come from the germline V gene. CDR3 size: 13 residues. V dropped 7 bases and J dropped 8 bases, with 17 bases sitting between them. As DNA, the CDR3 is TGTGCCAGCAAGGCGGTCCAGGGGCGGGGCTACACCTTC. Amino acids: CASKAVQGRGYTF.

Comment on this clone: The sample carries other DNA sequences with the same CDR3. The chain's CDR3 is CASSPDSYNSPLHF. Written as DNA, the CDR3 is TGTGCCAGCAGCCCCGACAGCTATAATTCACCCCTCCACTTT. The J gene is TRBJ1-6, the V gene TRBV5-8; tentative D call: TRBD1 (5 bases). This CDR3 has 14 residues. Per germline, CDR1 SGHTS and CDR2 YDEGEE. The V end was cut by 4 bases, the J end by 3 bases, with 8 bases between.

The chain is built from TRBV9 and TRBJ1-1; the match to TRBD1 covers 7 bases. In germline, CDR1 is SGDLS, CDR2 YYNGEE. The CDR3 loop spans 15 amino acids. The V gene end was trimmed by 3 bases and the J gene end by 0 bases; junction bases not matched to a gene: 5. This CDR3 reads CASSGQQGLNTEAFF. The CDR3 region has the DNA TGTGCCAGCAGCGGGCAACAGGGGTTGAACACTGAAGCTTTCTTT.

The chain carries TRBV29-1 and TRBJ1-1; no clear D gene. The CDR3 is made up of 12 amino acids. V lost 6 bases, J lost 1 base, and 9 bases lay in between. Germline V lookup: CDR1 SQVTM, CDR2 ANQGSEA. DNA of the CDR3: TGCAGCGTCCAAGACACGAACACTGAAGCTTTCTTT. Protein sequence: CSVQDTNTEAFF. The variable domain in full, with the rest retrieved from reference TRBV29-1 and TRBJ1-1, is SAVISQKPSRDICQRGTSLTIQCQVDSQVTMMFWYRQQPGQSLTLIATANQGSEATYESGFVIDKFPISRPNLTFSTLTVSNMSPEDSSIYLCSVQDTNTEAFFGQGTRLTVV.

The chain uses TRBV7-9 and TRBJ1-1, with no clear D. CDR1 SEHNR and CDR2 FQNEAQ come from the germline V gene (reference sequence). V was shortened by 5 bases and J by 6 bases, with 10 bases between the two germline ends. The CDR3 runs 12 residues. This CDR3 reads CASSKGGAEAFF. The CDR3 region has the DNA TGTGCCAGCAGCAAGGGAGGAGCTGAAGCTTTCTTT.

J is TRBJ1-2 and V is TRBV15, with a possible D match to TRBD1 (5 bases). The length of the CDR3 is 17 residues. Germline V CDR1 and CDR2: LNHNV, YYDKDF (reference sequence). V was trimmed by 0 bases and J by 3 bases, leaving 17 bases between them. The CDR3 protein is CATSRDPREGRHYGYTF. CDR3 sequence (DNA): TGTGCCACCAGCAGAGATCCCAGGGAGGGACGACACTATGGCTACACCTTC.